This TCR beta chain was retrieved from a study of blood T cells in healthy people across ages. At least ten counts were recorded for this clonotype. As yet, its antigen is unknown. The CDR3 is 17 residues long. V dropped 2 bases and J dropped 7; count of bases not matched to a gene: 7. Germline CDR1 and CDR2: SGHTA and FQGNSA. A second PCR of about 6 to 12 cycles used a sample-barcoded 5' primer and a J-beta primer mix. One entry per CDR3 protein results from TCRdb running MiXCR on the 5' RACE reads. The sample holds over a million distinct CDR3 sequences, 40% to 45% seen once. Study observations and caveats: Versus aged donors, long-lived donors had higher diversity and more naive CD4+ cells. Observed TCR beta diversity showed a strong correlation with the percentage of naive T cells as measured by flow cytometry. Roughly linear declines in TCR beta diversity per million T cells occurred with age.

The V call is TRBV7-2, the J call TRBJ2-3, with TRBD2 matching 15 bases. The receptor was derived from a woman aged 55-69 years in good health. The sequencing sample was made of blood. CDR3 loop: CASSLLGTSGRSNTQYF. The CDR3, as DNA: TGTGCCAGCAGCTTATTGGGGACTAGCGGGAGGTCGAATACGCAGTATTTT.